The 4 T cell receptor beta chains presented below share a single source sample, sequenced in a study of neurological immune-mediated disorders. TCRdb redid the calling of the 5' RACE reads with MiXCR, one entry per CDR3 protein. The sample consists of tens of thousands of distinct CDR3 sequences, roughly 21% of them appearing once. Time point meaning: technical triplicate 3. Sequenced: PBMCs. Receptors were obtained from a man in his 60s with HTLV-1-associated myelopathy (HAM/TSP).

This clonotype was counted at least ten times. The chain recombines TRBV5-1 with TRBJ2-1; 9 nucleotides match TRBD1. Germline V lookup: CDR1 SGHRS, CDR2 YFSETQ. V lost 4 bases and J lost 2; bases outside the gene matches: 10. The CDR3 runs to 17 residues. The CDR3 spells CASSTTGQGIAYNEQFF. The CDR3 nucleotides read TGCGCCAGCAGCACAACTGGACAGGGGATAGCCTACAATGAGCAGTTCTTC. Together with reference TRBV5-1 and TRBJ2-1, the CDR3 gives the full variable domain: KAGVTQTPRYLIKTRGQQVTLSCSPISGHRSVSWYQQTPGQGLQFLFEYFSETQRNKGNFPGRFSGRQFSNSRSEMNVSTLELGDSALYLCASSTTGQGIAYNEQFFGPGTRLTVL.

This clonotype was picked up many times. V gene TRBV20-1 combines with J gene TRBJ2-5; the D gene is possibly TRBD1 (5 bases). The V gene's germline CDR1 is DFQATT and CDR2 SNEGSKA (reference sequence). The V end lost 0 bases, the J end lost 5 bases, and 10 bases lay between the germline ends. CDR3 size: 13 residues. The chain's CDR3 is CSARDPGRETQYF. CDR3 coding DNA: TGCAGTGCTAGAGATCCAGGGCGCGAGACCCAGTACTTC.

The table lists this clonotype with many counts. The V gene is TRBV12-3 or TRBV12-4, the J gene TRBJ2-1; D not resolved. V was shortened by 1 base and J by 0 bases, with 4 bases between the two germline ends. This CDR3 region has 14 residues. This CDR3 is CASSLGGSYNEQFF. CDR3 DNA: TGTGCCAGCAGTTTAGGGGGCTCCTACAATGAGCAGTTCTTC.

This clonotype was counted only a few times. This chain links TRBV3-1 with TRBJ2-2; TRBD2 agrees at 10 bases. The CDR3 runs 18 residues. CDR1 is LGHDT and CDR2 is YNNKEL in the germline V gene (reference sequence). After removal of 4 bases from V and 5 bases from J, the junction contained 13 bases not matched to a gene. The CDR3 DNA is TGTGCCAGCAGCCTGGGACTAGCGCTCCTCGGGGGAACCGGGGAGCTGTTTTTT. Its protein is CASSLGLALLGGTGELFF.